These 9 T cell receptor beta chains were all obtained from the same sample, sequenced in a study of tumor and adjacent non-tumor tissue in lung cancer. RNA was extracted from bulk tissue without any cell sorting. Distant lung tissue was collected more than 3 cm away from the tumor edge. TCRbeta libraries were built with three rounds of nested PCR, modified from ARM-PCR. A single record per CDR3 protein comes from TCRdb applying MiXCR to the multiplex PCR reads. Among 77,000 or so distinct CDR3 sequences, around 80% were seen once, and the ten largest hold less than 50%. Sequencing was carried out using distant non-tumor lung tissue. These receptors were obtained from a man aged 70 or older with non-small cell lung cancer.

Note on this clonotype: The CDR3 end shows no conserved phenylalanine or tryptophan, and so a read error is likely. The chain carries TRBV29-1 and TRBJ2-1; D may be TRBD1 (5 bases). This CDR3 comprises 13 residues. The ends were cut back, 7 bases at V and 12 bases at J, with 22 bases in the middle. The V gene's germline CDR1 is SQVTM and CDR2 ANQGSEA. The CDR3 DNA reads TGCAGCGCGATAGCCTGGACACACAATAGGCAGTTCTTA. Protein: CSAIAWTHNRQFL.

The V gene is TRBV6-4, the J gene TRBJ2-3, with 9 positions matching TRBD1. CDR3 size: 15 residues. Germline CDR1 MRHNA, CDR2 SNTAGT. The junction had 9 bases not matched to a gene; V was cut back by 9 bases and J by 2 bases. CDR3 sequence reads: CASRIGTGPTDTQYF. The CDR3 DNA sequence: TGTGCCAGTAGAATCGGGACAGGGCCCACAGATACGCAGTATTTT.

On this clonotype itself: A much larger clone sits a single nucleotide away, making a read error possible. This chain connects TRBV6-5 to TRBJ1-1; 8 nucleotides line up with TRBD1. Germline-derived CDR1 and CDR2 are MNHEY and SVGAGI. The CDR3 consists of 13 residues. CDR3 region: CASSRDRNTETFF. The CDR3 DNA reads as TGTGCCAGCAGCCGGGACAGGAACACTGAAACTTTCTTT.

V and J are TRBV4-3 and TRBJ2-7, with D perhaps assigned TRBD1 or TRBD2 (6 bases each). The CDR3 has 17 residues. The germline gives CDR1 LGHNA, CDR2 YSLEER. The V end was cut by 5 bases, the J end by 5 bases, with 25 bases between. CDR3 sequence (DNA): TGCGCCAGCAGCTCCTGCAGTAGTGGGTTAAGGGGGGACGAGCAGTACTTC. Its translation is CASSSCSSGLRGDEQYF.

About this clonotype: One junction end disagrees with the germline gene, perhaps due to a read error. The chain joins TRBV28 to TRBJ1-6; 9 bases map to TRBD1. The germline gives CDR1 MDHEN, CDR2 SYDVKM. This CDR3 comprises 15 residues. CDR3: CASCSEQGAGSPLHF. The CDR3, as DNA: TGTGCCAGCTGTTCGGAACAGGGGGCTGGATCACCCCTCCATTTT.

Remarks on this clonotype: Germline is not matched at one junction end, which may reflect a read error. This rearrangement joins TRBV29-1 to TRBJ2-7; D possibly matches TRBD1 or TRBD2 (5 bases each). This CDR3 comprises 13 residues. The germline gives CDR1 SQVTM, CDR2 ANQGSEA. The CDR3 region is CSVGVSGTHEQCF. The CDR3 DNA sequence: TGCAGCGTTGGGGTAAGTGGGACGCACGAGCAGTGCTTC.

Regarding this clonotype: A much larger clone lies one base from this, so it may be a read error. The V and J genes are TRBV5-6 and TRBJ2-1; D is uncertain. Germline V gives CDR1 SGHDT, CDR2 YYEEEE. The CDR3 sequence is 14 residues long. This chain's CDR3 is CASSSRRSYNVQFF. The CDR3 nucleotides read TGTGCCAGCAGCTCTAGAAGGTCCTACAATGTGCAGTTCTTC.

This clonotype was seen at least ten times. V gene TRBV6-5 combines with J gene TRBJ1-1; 9 bases map to TRBD1. This CDR3 is 15 amino acids long. Germline-derived CDR1 and CDR2 are MNHEY and SVGAGI. The ends lost 5 bases at V and 0 bases at J; junction bases unmatched: 4. The CDR3 nucleotides read TGTGCCAGCAGTGCCCGACAGGGGGTGAACACTGAAGCTTTCTTT. Its translation: CASSARQGVNTEAFF.

Comments on this clonotype: It is likely a read error, because the conserved phenylalanine at the end of the CDR3 is missing. The CDR3 is CASSQGPTYSNQSQHL. CDR3 in DNA: TGCGCCAGCAGCCAAGGGCCGACCTATAGCAATCAATCCCAGCATTTA. This chain uses TRBV4-1 with TRBJ1-5; D remains ambiguous. Germline CDR1 is MGHRA and CDR2 is YSYEKL. The CDR3 covers 16 residues. Deletions cut 1 base from V and 11 bases from J, with 21 bases between.